This TCR beta chain derives from a study of cytomegalovirus exposure and HLA in healthy donors. Across the study: Around 78 million unique TCRs, all from HLA-typed donors, were included in an early release of the data. Whole-study findings and limits: Reported performance of the classifier showed diagnosis of cytomegalovirus status with high specificity and sensitivity.

This CDR3 comprises 15 residues. CDR1 and CDR2 from the germline V gene are MNHEY and SVGAGI. Both 60 Vbeta primers and 13 Jbeta primers went into the PCR. Generated by immunoSEQ multiplex PCR, the TCRdb table keeps only in-frame clones and is missing some. The table records roughly 130,000 clones, around 74% of them present only once. While unrecorded immune exposures were likely, the donors were nominally healthy when sampled. A note on this clone: What it binds is not known. The junction differs from germline at one of its ends, possibly a read error.

The sample taken for sequencing was PBMCs. This receptor was obtained from a man in his forties in good health and CMV-seropositive. V gene TRBV6-5 combines with J gene TRBJ2-2; 9 nucleotides match TRBD2. DNA of the CDR3: TGTGCCAGCCTGAGTCTAGCGGGGAACGCCGGGGAGCTGTTTTTT. As protein: CASLSLAGNAGELFF.